Below, one TCR beta chain is given with its context. Antigen unknown. CDR1 is SGDLS, CDR2 YYNGEE, per germline. The CDR3 contains 12 residues. V dropped 2 bases and J dropped 6 bases, with 7 bases sitting between them. This record comes from a study of glioma-infiltrating T cells. Study findings and constraints: Very few CDR3 sequences were shared between tissue and blood. Non-neoplastic patients had below-expected tissue-blood divergence, while all gliomas exceeded expectation.

Using RNA template, CDR3s of TCR alpha and beta were amplified with iRepertoire arm-PCR. For one-step reverse transcription and amplification, 100-400 ng of tissue mRNA or PBMC total RNA was used. TCRdb reanalysed the multiplex PCR reads using MiXCR and keeps one entry per CDR3 protein. The data hold around 140,000 distinct CDR3 sequences, with approximately 40% observed a single time. This receptor was taken from a human donor with low-grade glioma or glioblastoma, undergoing nonglioma brain surgery, or in good health (not recorded which). Sequencing was performed on glioma tissue, nonneoplastic brain tissue, or PBMCs (not recorded which). The V call is TRBV9, the J call TRBJ2-3; D remains ambiguous. CDR3 in DNA: TGTGCCAGCAGCGTCGATTGGGATACGCAGTATTTT. Its translation is CASSVDWDTQYF.